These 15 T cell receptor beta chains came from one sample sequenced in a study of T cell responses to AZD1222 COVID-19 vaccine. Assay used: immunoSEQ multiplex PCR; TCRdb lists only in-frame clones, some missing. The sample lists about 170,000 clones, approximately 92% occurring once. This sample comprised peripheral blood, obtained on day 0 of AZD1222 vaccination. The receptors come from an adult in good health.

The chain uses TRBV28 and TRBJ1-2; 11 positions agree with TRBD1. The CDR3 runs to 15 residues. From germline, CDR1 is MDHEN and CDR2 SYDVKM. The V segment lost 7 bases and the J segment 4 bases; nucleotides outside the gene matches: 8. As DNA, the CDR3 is TGTGCCAGCACTCTAGGGACAGGGGGAGTCTATGGCTACACCTTC. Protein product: CASTLGTGGVYGYTF.

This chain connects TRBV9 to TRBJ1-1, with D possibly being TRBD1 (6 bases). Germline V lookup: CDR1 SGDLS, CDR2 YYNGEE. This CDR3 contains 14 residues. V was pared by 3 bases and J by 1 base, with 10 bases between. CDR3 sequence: CASSAQGTNTEAFF. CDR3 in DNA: TGTGCCAGCAGCGCTCAGGGGACGAACACTGAAGCTTTCTTT.

CDR3 nucleotide sequence: TGTGCCAGCAGTCAGAACAGGGGGCTGGACACCGGGGAGCTGTTTTTT. This sequence encodes CASSQNRGLDTGELFF. The J gene is TRBJ2-2, the V gene TRBV5-4; 9 positions match TRBD1. This CDR3 spans 16 amino acids. V shed 5 bases, J shed 3 bases, and the junction held 8 bases outside the gene matches. Germline CDR1 is SGHNT and CDR2 is YYREEE (reference sequence).

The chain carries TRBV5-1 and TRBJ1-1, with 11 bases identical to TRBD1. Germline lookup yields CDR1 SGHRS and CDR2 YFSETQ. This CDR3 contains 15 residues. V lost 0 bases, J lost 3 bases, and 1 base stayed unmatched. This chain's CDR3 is CASSLGTGGDTEAFF. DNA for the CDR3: TGCGCCAGCAGCTTGGGGACAGGGGGCGACACTGAAGCTTTCTTT.

CDR3 nucleotides: TGTGCCAGCAGCAAAGGATGCACCGGGACTAGCGGGAGTGGAAATGAGCAGTTCTTC. Amino acids: CASSKGCTGTSGSGNEQFF. The V call is TRBV21-1, the J call TRBJ2-1; the DNA was not used to check the table's D call, TRBD2. TRBV21-1 is a listed pseudogene. The CDR3 is made up of 19 amino acids.

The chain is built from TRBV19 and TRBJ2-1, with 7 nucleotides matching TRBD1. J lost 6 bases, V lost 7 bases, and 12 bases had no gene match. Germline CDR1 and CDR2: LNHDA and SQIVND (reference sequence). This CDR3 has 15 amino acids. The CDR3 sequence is CASTLGQISPNEQFF. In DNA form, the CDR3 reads TGTGCCAGTACCTTGGGACAGATCAGCCCCAATGAGCAGTTCTTC.

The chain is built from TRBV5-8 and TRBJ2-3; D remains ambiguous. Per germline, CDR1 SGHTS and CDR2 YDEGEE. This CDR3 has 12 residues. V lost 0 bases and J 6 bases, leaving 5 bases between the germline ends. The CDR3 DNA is TGTGCCAGCAGCTTGGCTTCTGATACGCAGTATTTT. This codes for CASSLASDTQYF.

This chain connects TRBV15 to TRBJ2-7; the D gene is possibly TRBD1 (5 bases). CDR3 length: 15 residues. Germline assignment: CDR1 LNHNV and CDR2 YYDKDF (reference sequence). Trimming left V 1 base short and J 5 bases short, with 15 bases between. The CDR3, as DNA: TGTGCCACCAGCAGAGGCCCCCCAGGGTGGCACGAGCAGTACTTC. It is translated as CATSRGPPGWHEQYF. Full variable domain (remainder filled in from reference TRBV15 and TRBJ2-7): DAMVIQNPRYQVTQFGKPVTLSCSQTLNHNVMYWYQQKSSQAPKLLFHYYDKDFNNEADTPDNFQSRRPNTSFCFLDIRSPGLGDTAMYLCATSRGPPGWHEQYFGPGTRLTVT.

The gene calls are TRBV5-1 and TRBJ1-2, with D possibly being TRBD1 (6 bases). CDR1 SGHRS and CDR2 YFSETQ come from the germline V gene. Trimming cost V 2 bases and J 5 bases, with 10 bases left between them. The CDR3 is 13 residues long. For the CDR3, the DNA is TGCGCCAGCAGCTTCGAGGGGGAGTATGGCTACACCTTC. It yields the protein CASSFEGEYGYTF.

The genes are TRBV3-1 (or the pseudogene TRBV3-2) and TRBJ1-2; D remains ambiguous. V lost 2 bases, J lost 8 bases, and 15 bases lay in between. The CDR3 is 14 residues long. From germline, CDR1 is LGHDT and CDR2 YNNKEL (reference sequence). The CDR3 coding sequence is TGTGCCAGCAGCCAACAGACGGAATTATGGGGCTACACCTTC. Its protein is CASSQQTELWGYTF.

This CDR3 is CASSLGGWGNQPQHF. For the CDR3, the DNA is TGTGCCAGCAGCTTAGGAGGGTGGGGGAATCAGCCCCAGCATTTT. The chain is built from TRBV7-9 and TRBJ1-5, with a possible D match to TRBD1 (5 bases). The CDR3 contains 15 residues. Germline V CDR1 and CDR2: SEHNR, FQNEAQ (reference sequence). V was trimmed by 1 base and J by 4 bases, leaving 11 bases between them.

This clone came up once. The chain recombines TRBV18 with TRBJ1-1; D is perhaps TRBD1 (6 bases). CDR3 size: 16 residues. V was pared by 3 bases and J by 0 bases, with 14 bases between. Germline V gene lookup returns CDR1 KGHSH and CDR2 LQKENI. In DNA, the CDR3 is TGTGCCAGCTCACCCTACTCTGGACAGTTGAACACTGAAGCTTTCTTT. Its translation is CASSPYSGQLNTEAFF.

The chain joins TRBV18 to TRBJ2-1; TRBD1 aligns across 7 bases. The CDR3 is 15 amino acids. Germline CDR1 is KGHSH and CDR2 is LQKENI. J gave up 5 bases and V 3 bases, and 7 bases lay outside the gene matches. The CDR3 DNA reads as TGTGCCAGCTCACCCCTAGGGGGCGCCGACAATGAGCAGTTCTTC. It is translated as CASSPLGGADNEQFF.

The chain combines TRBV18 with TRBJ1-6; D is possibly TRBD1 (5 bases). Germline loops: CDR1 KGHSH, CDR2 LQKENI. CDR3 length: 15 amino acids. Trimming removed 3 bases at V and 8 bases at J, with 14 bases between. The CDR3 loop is CASSPGRVGDSPLHF. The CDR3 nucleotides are TGTGCCAGCTCACCGGGACGGGTGGGGGATTCACCCCTCCACTTT.

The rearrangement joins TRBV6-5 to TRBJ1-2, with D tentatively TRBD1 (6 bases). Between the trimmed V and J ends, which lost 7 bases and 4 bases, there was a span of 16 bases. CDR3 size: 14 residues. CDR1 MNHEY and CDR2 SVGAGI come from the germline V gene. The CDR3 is CASTTLGGPYGYTF. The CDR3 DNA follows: TGTGCCAGCACCACCCTAGGGGGACCCTATGGCTACACCTTC.